These T cell receptor beta chains were read from a single sample in a study of T cells in Graves' hyperthyroidism and ophthalmopathy. TCRdb independently ran MiXCR on the multiplex PCR reads; one entry per CDR3 protein. The repertoire has about 550,000 distinct CDR3 sequences, around 21% of them found once; the top ten carry more than 25%. The sequencing input was blood. These receptors were obtained from a man between 18 and 29 years old with Graves' hyperthyroidism. Each CDR3 is given with its conserved first and last residue. The D gene is left open where the match is weak. Rows give clone size only sometimes, using once, few, many, or a class for an expanded clone.

few . TRBJ2-6 TRBV5-6 CASSLEAGLSGANVLTF TGTGCCAGCAGCTTGGAGGCAGGCCTCTCTGGGGCCAACGTCCTGACTTTC
many . TRBJ1-5 TRBV19 CASTLMWGAEGNQPQHF TGTGCCAGTACTCTCATGTGGGGGGCCGAGGGCAATCAGCCCCAGCATTTT
. . TRBJ1-2 TRBV15 CATSRETGKHTF TGTGCCACCAGCAGAGAGACAGGAAAACACACCTTC
few . TRBJ1-2 TRBV5-6 CASSLGTRTNYGYTF TGTGCCAGCAGCTTGGGGACACGGACAAACTATGGCTACACCTTC
many . TRBJ1-2 TRBV7-9 CASSSPGLNYGYTF TGTGCCAGCAGCTCCCCCGGGTTAAACTATGGCTACACCTTC
many . TRBJ1-1 TRBV6-5 CASSYSGGPGMNTEAFF TGTGCCAGCAGTTACTCAGGAGGGCCGGGGATGAACACTGAAGCTTTCTTT
many . TRBJ1-2 TRBV6-1 CASSGQDRETNYGYTF TGTGCCAGCAGTGGCCAGGACAGAGAGACTAACTATGGCTACACCTTC
. TRBD1 TRBJ1-2 TRBV5-1 CASSTGTGTASGGYTF TGCGCCAGCAGCACCGGGACAGGGACGGCTAGTGGTGGCTACACCTTC
many . TRBJ2-7 TRBV2 CASSEPLGYEQYF TGTGCCAGCAGTGAACCTCTGGGCTACGAGCAGTACTTC
. . TRBJ1-1 TRBV6-2/TRBV6-3 CASSLGTAMNTEAFF TGTGCCAGCAGCTTGGGAACAGCTATGAACACTGAAGCTTTCTTT
. . TRBJ2-4 TRBV20-1 CSANPDKNIQYF TGCAGTGCTAATCCGGATAAAAACATTCAGTACTTC
few . TRBJ2-4 TRBV13 CASSWVRGKNIQYF TGTGCCAGCAGCTGGGTTCGCGGGAAAAACATTCAGTACTTC
many . TRBJ1-1 TRBV4-1 CASSSRPTDYNTEAFF TGCGCCAGCAGCTCCCGCCCGACAGACTACAACACTGAAGCTTTCTTT
many . TRBJ2-7 TRBV13 CASSHGGAEQYF TGTGCCAGCAGCCACGGCGGGGCCGAGCAGTACTTC
. TRBD1 TRBJ1-5 TRBV20-1 CSARGQGVFNQPQHF TGCAGTGCTAGAGGACAGGGGGTGTTCAATCAGCCCCAGCATTTT
. . TRBJ1-2 TRBV11-1 CASSLNLEDYNYGYTF TGTGCCAGCAGCTTAAACCTCGAGGACTATAACTATGGCTACACCTTC
many . TRBJ1-3 TRBV12-3/TRBV12-4 CASSERDLHAIYF TGTGCCAGCAGTGAACGGGACTTACACGCCATATATTTT
many . TRBJ1-5 TRBV7-6 CASSKDMDGQPQHF TGTGCCAGCAGCAAGGACATGGATGGGCAGCCCCAGCATTTT
. . TRBJ2-6 TRBV5-6 CASSLVRRGSSSGANVLTF TGTGCCAGCAGCTTGGTTCGCCGGGGGTCGAGCTCTGGGGCCAATGTCCTGACTTTC
many . TRBJ2-7 TRBV11-2 CASSGEVFYEQYF TGTGCCAGCAGCGGGGAGGTATTCTACGAGCAGTACTTC
many . TRBJ1-1 TRBV5-1 CASSLLGRGEAFF TGCGCCAGCAGCTTGCTGGGACGGGGTGAAGCTTTCTTT
. . TRBJ1-1 TRBV3-1 CASSADRKEAFF TGTGCCAGCAGCGCAGACAGAAAAGAAGCTTTCTTT
many TRBD1 TRBJ2-2 TRBV7-9 CATTDRGKNTGELFF TGTGCCACCACGGACAGGGGAAAGAACACCGGGGAGCTGTTTTTT
many TRBD1 TRBJ1-5 TRBV30 CAWSWTGSTQPQHF TGTGCCTGGAGCTGGACAGGATCAACTCAGCCCCAGCATTTT
many . TRBJ2-2 TRBV6-5 CASSYGQFANTGELFF TGTGCCAGCAGTTACGGACAGTTCGCGAACACCGGGGAGCTGTTTTTT
once . TRBJ2-5 TRBV28 CASSPRREETQYF TGTGCCAGCAGTCCCAGGAGGGAGGAGACCCAGTACTTC
many TRBD1 TRBJ2-5 TRBV12-3/TRBV12-4 CASSLSTGGARTQYF TGTGCCAGCAGTTTATCGACAGGGGGAGCCCGGACCCAGTACTTC
many TRBD1 TRBJ1-1 TRBV12-3/TRBV12-4 CASSFRGGMNTEAFF TGTGCCAGCAGTTTCAGGGGGGGAATGAACACTGAAGCTTTCTTT
many . TRBJ1-1 TRBV7-9 CASSLRRGLTFF TGTGCCAGCAGCTTGCGAAGGGGGTTAACTTTCTTT
few . TRBJ1-5 TRBV19 CASSPLFGNQPQHF TGTGCCAGTAGTCCCTTGTTCGGGAATCAGCCCCAGCATTTT
. . TRBJ1-5 TRBV12-3/TRBV12-4 CASASLRDRFYSNQPQHF TGTGCCAGCGCCTCCCTCCGGGACCGATTTTATAGCAATCAGCCCCAGCATTTT
many TRBD2 TRBJ2-2 TRBV20-1 CSAITGTSGGATTGELFF TGCAGTGCTATCACTGGGACTAGCGGGGGGGCGACCACCGGGGAGCTGTTTTTT
many . TRBJ1-2 TRBV9 CASSGGLRGNYGYTF TGTGCCAGCAGCGGGGGTCTACGGGGGAACTATGGCTACACCTTC
. . TRBJ1-1 TRBV12-3/TRBV12-4 CASSRALNRGSGEAFF TGTGCCAGCAGCCGCGCCCTTAATAGGGGAAGCGGCGAAGCTTTCTTT
many TRBD1 TRBJ1-2 TRBV6-2/TRBV6-3 CASSNLPLNDRGPNGYTF TGTGCCAGCAGCAATCTTCCTCTGAATGACAGGGGCCCCAATGGCTACACCTTC
many TRBD1 TRBJ1-1 TRBV5-1 CASSLKVTGEGTEAFF TGCGCCAGCAGCTTGAAGGTAACAGGGGAGGGCACTGAAGCTTTCTTT
. TRBD1 TRBJ2-7 TRBV5-1 CASSWDRGRSEQYF TGCGCCAGCAGCTGGGACAGGGGGCGGTCCGAGCAGTACTTC
. . TRBJ2-2 TRBV28 CASSIEGLELFF TGTGCCAGCAGTATCGAAGGACTCGAGCTGTTTTTT
many . TRBJ1-5 TRBV15 CATSRDWTGNQPQHF TGTGCCACCAGCAGAGATTGGACGGGAAATCAGCCCCAGCATTTT
many . TRBJ1-2 TRBV12-3/TRBV12-4 CASSPRAGRTNGYTF TGTGCCAGCAGTCCTCGTGCGGGACGGACTAATGGCTACACCTTC
. . TRBJ2-2 TRBV2 CASSEIPRGELFF TGTGCCAGCAGTGAAATTCCCCGCGGGGAGCTGTTTTTT
many . TRBJ2-7 TRBV28 CASSSLYLGGALAEQYF TGTGCCAGCAGTTCCTTGTATCTCGGTGGGGCGCTGGCCGAGCAGTACTTC
few . TRBJ1-1 TRBV7-2 CASSLSPKANTEAFF TGTGCCAGCAGCTTAAGTCCCAAGGCAAACACTGAAGCTTTCTTT
. . TRBJ1-1 TRBV7-9 CASSWNRADEAFF TGTGCCAGCAGCTGGAACAGGGCCGATGAAGCTTTCTTT
many . TRBJ2-2 TRBV6-1 CASSEASGDTGELFF TGTGCCAGCAGTGAAGCTTCAGGGGACACCGGGGAGCTGTTTTTT
once TRBD2 TRBJ2-5 TRBV9 CASSVLAGVVGETQYF TGTGCCAGCAGCGTGTTAGCGGGAGTGGTAGGAGAGACCCAGTACTTC
once TRBD1 TRBJ1-2 TRBV6-2/TRBV6-3 CASRVSGQGVSGYTF TGTGCCAGCAGGGTCTCCGGACAGGGGGTCTCTGGCTACACCTTC
. TRBD1 TRBJ1-2 TRBV27 CASSVAGQGDYGYTF TGTGCCAGCAGTGTCGCGGGACAGGGGGACTATGGCTACACCTTC
. . TRBJ1-4 TRBV6-5 CASSYSEYEKLFF TGTGCCAGCAGTTACTCGGAGTATGAAAAACTGTTTTTT
many . TRBJ2-5 TRBV6-1 CASSELGETQYF TGTGCCAGCAGTGAGCTCGGTGAGACCCAGTACTTC
. TRBD1 TRBJ1-5 TRBV12-5 CASGRDRGEQPQHF TGTGCTAGTGGGCGAGACAGGGGCGAACAGCCCCAGCATTTT
many . TRBJ2-7 TRBV11-2 CASSLSGRLAYEQYF TGTGCCAGCAGCTTATCGGGCAGGCTAGCCTACGAGCAGTACTTC
once . TRBJ2-5 TRBV28 CASSPLQTAQETEYF TGTGCCAGCAGTCCTCTGCAGACAGCACAAGAGACGGAGTACTTC
few . TRBJ2-5 TRBV5-8 CASSLEGEPVETQYF TGTGCCAGCAGCTTGGAAGGCGAACCGGTCGAGACCCAGTACTTC
few . TRBJ2-7 TRBV11-2 CASSSIAGARSYEQYF TGTGCCAGCAGCAGCATCGCGGGGGCCCGCTCCTACGAGCAGTACTTC
many TRBD1 TRBJ2-5 TRBV28 CASTIGGHATGEYQETQYF TGTGCCAGCACCATAGGGGGCCACGCAACAGGGGAGTACCAAGAGACCCAGTACTTC
many . TRBJ1-1 TRBV6-1 CASSRAGFVNTEAFF TGTGCCAGCAGTAGGGCAGGGTTCGTGAACACTGAAGCTTTCTTT
many . TRBJ1-1 TRBV11-2 CASSLVRTGRTEAFF TGTGCCAGCAGCTTAGTACGAACAGGGAGGACTGAAGCTTTCTTT
once . TRBJ1-1 TRBV28 CASTGGNVNTEAFF TGTGCCAGCACTGGGGGGAACGTGAACACTGAAGCTTTCTTT